Listed here are 29 T cell receptor beta chains from one sample, sequenced in a study of regulatory T cells in long-lasting Graves disease (dated by TCRdb to the early 2020s). The time point label, read with the paper, signifies: newly diagnosed GD, antithyroid drugs for less than 3 months. For both TCR sequencing and RNA sequencing, RNA was extracted from PBMCs using TRIzol. Library generation was performed with multiplex PCR. For sequencing, an Illumina HiSeq 4000 was employed. iRepertoire HTBI primers and Arm-PCR amplification of CDR3 regions were used to construct TCR beta libraries. TCRdb's own reprocessing of the public reads used fastp at Q25 and MiXCR and kept productive beta chains. Duplicate CDR3 protein sequences are folded into a single record with the most common DNA and genes. Here the sample has some 500,000 distinct CDR3 sequences; around 16% occur a single time. The top ten clonotypes cover roughly 25% of the sample.

These data also featured in a second study, about T cells in Graves' hyperthyroidism and ophthalmopathy.

This sample comprised peripheral blood mononuclear cells (PBMCs), obtained at new diagnosis, from a patient treated with antithyroid drugs. The receptors shown here come from a woman between 40 and 65 years old with Graves disease. Donor details come from another sample of the same person, matched by shared clones.

The table lists this clonotype with many counts. V gene TRBV12-3 or TRBV12-4 combines with J gene TRBJ2-3; D is possibly TRBD2 (6 bases). There are 16 residues in the CDR3. V was trimmed by 6 bases and J by 2 bases, leaving 18 bases between them. CDR3 coding DNA: TGTGCCAGCAGACCCCCCACGGGGGTGACCACAGATACGCAGTATTTT. It yields the protein CASRPPTGVTTDTQYF.

This clonotype was counted many times. J is TRBJ2-2 and V is TRBV2, with D unclear. V lost 9 bases and J 0 bases, leaving 11 bases between the germline ends. The CDR3 length is 14 residues. Germline CDR1 reads SNHLY; CDR2 reads FYNNEI. CDR3 DNA sequence: TGTGCCAGTAGGTGGTCCGCGAACACCGGGGAGCTGTTTTTT. Translating it yields CASRWSANTGELFF.

This clonotype was observed many times. V gene TRBV5-5 combines with J gene TRBJ2-1; TRBD1 aligns across 9 bases. J lost 7 bases, V lost 1 base, and 12 bases had no gene match. CDR1 SGHKS and CDR2 YYEKEE come from the germline V gene (reference sequence). The CDR3 is made up of 17 amino acids. This CDR3 is CASSLLLGTGLLNEQFF. CDR3 sequence (DNA): TGTGCCAGCAGCTTGCTGTTAGGGACAGGGCTCCTAAATGAGCAGTTCTTC.

The table lists this clonotype with many counts. The chain joins TRBV5-1 to TRBJ1-2, with D possibly TRBD1 on 6 matching bases. This CDR3 spans 17 amino acids. Per germline, CDR1 SGHRS and CDR2 YFSETQ. The germline V and J ends were trimmed by 2 bases and 7 bases, with 24 bases remaining between them. The CDR3 nucleotides read TGCGCCAGCAGCTTTCGCCGTGACCCAGGGGATCGGGGTGGCTACACCTTC. Translating it yields CASSFRRDPGDRGGYTF.

This clonotype was counted a few times. The chain carries TRBV5-5 and TRBJ1-5; no reliable D call. Per germline, CDR1 SGHKS and CDR2 YYEKEE (reference sequence). V was clipped by 0 bases and J by 3 bases, with 7 bases between them. There are 14 residues in the CDR3. The CDR3 region is CASSLGQINQPQHF. The CDR3 DNA sequence: TGTGCCAGCAGCTTGGGCCAGATCAATCAGCCCCAGCATTTT.

This clonotype has only a few counts. The chain couples TRBV5-1 to TRBJ2-7; D perhaps matches TRBD1 (6 bases). The V end was cut by 5 bases, the J end by 2 bases, with 14 bases between. This CDR3 contains 14 residues. Germline assignment: CDR1 SGHRS and CDR2 YFSETQ. This CDR3 is CASRLGAATYEQYF. CDR3 coding DNA: TGCGCCAGCAGGCTGGGGGCGGCCACCTACGAGCAGTACTTC.

This clonotype was found many times. J is TRBJ2-5 and V is TRBV28; possibly TRBD2 for D (5 bases). Trimming left V 5 bases short and J 11 bases short, with 21 bases between. This CDR3 has 14 residues. Germline CDR1 MDHEN, CDR2 SYDVKM. The CDR3 DNA reads TGTGCCAGCAGTGCACCCTCCGGACTCCGAGAACAGTACTTC. It codes for CASSAPSGLREQYF.

This clonotype came up many times. This rearrangement joins TRBV18 to TRBJ2-3; no definite D call. The V gene lost 6 bases and the J gene lost 0 bases, with 13 bases spanning the gap. This CDR3 has 15 residues. Germline V gene lookup returns CDR1 KGHSH and CDR2 LQKENI. The DNA of the CDR3 is TGTGCCAGCTCCTCCCGAGTCTTGAGCACAGATACGCAGTATTTT. Protein product: CASSSRVLSTDTQYF.

Many counts were recorded for this clonotype. The rearrangement joins TRBV27 to TRBJ1-6; D is undetermined. Germline lookup yields CDR1 MNHEY and CDR2 SMNVEV (reference sequence). This CDR3 has 14 amino acids. V was trimmed by 2 bases and J by 9 bases, leaving 11 bases between them. CDR3 loop: CASSLGGLGSPLHF. The CDR3 DNA follows: TGTGCCAGCAGTTTAGGCGGCCTTGGTTCACCCCTCCACTTT.

The chain has TRBV19 and TRBJ1-2; D is ambiguous. The V and J ends lost 3 bases and 5 bases respectively, with 13 bases between them. CDR1 is LNHDA and CDR2 is SQIVND in the germline V gene (reference sequence). CDR3 length: 14 amino acids. CDR3 amino acids: CASSISGVGYGYTF. The CDR3 DNA is TGTGCCAGTAGTATCTCGGGTGTGGGGTATGGCTACACCTTC.

This clonotype came up many times. The rearrangement links TRBV13 to TRBJ2-7; the match to TRBD1 covers 9 bases. Germline CDR1 and CDR2: PRHDT and FYEKMQ (reference sequence). This CDR3 contains 15 residues. After removal of 5 bases from V and 7 bases from J, the junction contained 12 bases not matched to a gene. Here the CDR3 reads CASSLMGQGLREQYF. The CDR3 bases are TGTGCCAGCAGCCTCATGGGACAGGGCCTGAGGGAGCAGTACTTC.

The rearrangement links TRBV4-1 to TRBJ1-2; D remains ambiguous. CDR1 MGHRA and CDR2 YSYEKL come from the germline V gene. The CDR3 extends over 14 amino acids. Deletions cut 1 base from V and 2 bases from J, with 8 bases between. For the CDR3, the DNA is TGCGCCAGCAGCCAAGCTCAAGGGAACTATGGCTACACCTTC. Amino acids: CASSQAQGNYGYTF.

This sequence joins TRBV28 and TRBJ1-1, with TRBD1 as a possible D gene (5 bases). Trimming took 2 bases from V and 11 from J, leaving 12 bases between them. This CDR3 spans 12 amino acids. CDR1 and CDR2 (germline): MDHEN, SYDVKM. This CDR3 reads CASSLGGTGAFF. CDR3 bases: TGTGCCAGCAGTTTAGGGGGGACGGGGGCTTTCTTT.

As regards this clonotype: It may be a read error: a sequence one base away is much more abundant. The J gene is TRBJ1-2, the V gene TRBV10-3; the match to TRBD1 covers 9 bases. The V gene's germline CDR1 is ENHRY and CDR2 SYGVKD. This CDR3 contains 15 residues. V lost 11 bases and J lost 7; bases outside the gene matches: 17. CDR3 residues: CAANAETGGSFGYTF. The CDR3 DNA follows: TGTGCCGCGAACGCGGAGACAGGGGGAAGTTTTGGCTACACCTTC.

The table lists this clonotype with a few counts. The rearrangement uses TRBV7-9 and TRBJ1-2; perhaps TRBD1 as D (5 bases). Trimming removed 3 bases from V and 4 bases from J, with 12 bases in between. The CDR3 runs to 14 residues. Germline V CDR1 and CDR2: SEHNR, FQNEAQ (reference sequence). This chain's CDR3 is CASSLEGSTYGYTF. The CDR3 nucleotides are TGTGCCAGCAGCTTGGAGGGGTCGACCTATGGCTACACCTTC.

This clonotype showed up many times. The rearrangement joins TRBV28 to TRBJ2-1, with TRBD2 matching over 14 bases. With the DNA end fitting TRBJ2-5 better, the J assignment may be wrong. The CDR3 has 17 amino acids. The germline CDR1 and CDR2 sequences are MDHEN and SYDVKM. CDR3 in DNA: TGTGCCAGCAGGGGGACTAGCGGGGGACTGATTAAAGAGACCCAGTACTTC. This translates into CASRGTSGGLIKETQYF.

This clonotype came up many times. The chain uses TRBV10-3 and TRBJ2-3; 13 bases map to TRBD2. Germline loops: CDR1 ENHRY, CDR2 SYGVKD. V was pared by 5 bases and J by 2 bases, with 7 bases of the junction left unmatched. The CDR3 consists of 17 residues. The CDR3 sequence is CAISPGLAGSDTDTQYF. For the CDR3, the DNA is TGTGCCATCAGTCCGGGACTAGCGGGGTCTGACACAGATACGCAGTATTTT.

In its sample, this clonotype was seen a few times. J is TRBJ2-3 and V is TRBV4-1; the D is unclear. The CDR3 runs to 14 residues. V was shortened by 1 base and J by 6 bases, with 11 bases between the two germline ends. Germline V gene data show CDR1 as MGHRA and CDR2 as YSYEKL. The CDR3 sequence is CASSQGKSVDTQYF. CDR3 in DNA: TGCGCCAGCAGCCAAGGGAAGTCGGTCGATACGCAGTATTTT.

This sequence joins TRBV14 and TRBJ1-5; D not resolved. The CDR3 runs 16 residues. Trimming took off 1 base at V and 8 bases at J, with 18 bases between the two ends. Germline V lookup: CDR1 SGHDN, CDR2 FVKESK. The CDR3 sequence: CASSQAPRKVLKPQHF. CDR3 nucleotides: TGTGCCAGCAGCCAAGCCCCTAGGAAGGTTCTTAAGCCCCAGCATTTT.

The V call is TRBV7-2, the J call TRBJ1-6; maybe TRBD1 (5 bases). There are 15 residues in the CDR3. Germline V gene lookup returns CDR1 SGHTA and CDR2 FQGNSA. V was shortened by 0 bases and J by 4 bases, with 7 bases between the two germline ends. As DNA, the CDR3 is TGTGCCAGCAGCTTAGCCGACAGTTATAATTCACCCCTCCACTTT. This gives the protein CASSLADSYNSPLHF. Filled out from reference TRBV7-2 and TRBJ1-6, the complete variable domain reads GAGVSQSPSNKVTEKGKDVELRCDPISGHTALYWYRQSLGQGLEFLIYFQGNSAPDKSGLPSDRFSAERTGGSVSTLTIQRTQQEDSAVYLCASSLADSYNSPLHFGNGTRLTVT.

The table lists this clonotype with many counts. The rearrangement uses TRBV3-1 and TRBJ2-7; 9 nucleotides agree with TRBD1. The CDR3 is 14 residues long. Germline V gives CDR1 LGHDT, CDR2 YNNKEL (reference sequence). V lost 4 bases and J lost 4; bases outside the gene matches: 5. CDR3 region: CASSRGQGAYEQYF. The CDR3 DNA reads TGTGCCAGCAGCCGGGGACAGGGTGCGTACGAGCAGTACTTC.

This sequence joins TRBV20-1 and TRBJ2-2; D ambiguous. This CDR3 has 15 residues. CDR1 is DFQATT and CDR2 is SNEGSKA in the germline V gene (reference sequence). The V end lost 3 bases, the J end lost 0 bases, and 11 bases lay between the germline ends. CDR3 DNA: TGCAGTGCTAGCGGTACAGTCGCGAACACCGGGGAGCTGTTTTTT. Translated, it gives CSASGTVANTGELFF.

The sample holds many counts of this clonotype. V is TRBV5-1 and J is TRBJ2-3, with TRBD1 matching over 8 bases. CDR3 length equals 15 residues. Looked up from germline, CDR1 is SGHRS and CDR2 is YFSETQ. V was pared by 4 bases and J by 5 bases, with 9 bases of the junction left unmatched. The CDR3 region has the DNA TGCGCCAGCAGCAAGGGTGGACAGGGAGGAGATACGCAGTATTTT. Translating it yields CASSKGGQGGDTQYF.

This clonotype has a handful of counts. This chain joins TRBV4-1 and TRBJ1-2; the D gene is possibly TRBD1 (5 bases). Per germline, CDR1 MGHRA and CDR2 YSYEKL. The CDR3 spans 12 residues. V lost 1 base to trimming and J lost 7 bases, with 7 bases between them. For the CDR3, the DNA is TGCGCCAGCAGCCAAGTTGGGGCTGGCTACACCTTC. Protein product: CASSQVGAGYTF.

There are a few counts of this clonotype. The chain uses TRBV6-1 and TRBJ1-6; weak D call: TRBD1 (5 bases). V was clipped by 1 base and J by 0 bases, with 13 bases between them. Germline V lookup: CDR1 MNHNS, CDR2 SASEGT. The CDR3 is 18 residues long. The CDR3 region is CASSEVGALSSYNSPLHF. The CDR3, as DNA: TGTGCCAGCAGTGAAGTCGGGGCCCTGAGCTCCTATAATTCACCCCTCCACTTT.

V gene TRBV29-1 combines with J gene TRBJ1-2; TRBD1 agrees at 7 bases. Unmatched junction bases numbered 6, after V lost 7 bases and J lost 1 base. The CDR3 length is 13 residues. The germline gives CDR1 SQVTM, CDR2 ANQGSEA. DNA for the CDR3: TGCAGCGCCCCGACAGGGCTTAACTATGGCTACACCTTC. It yields the protein CSAPTGLNYGYTF.

This clonotype has a count of ten or more. The chain has TRBV2 and TRBJ2-7; no clear D gene. The CDR3 has 11 amino acids. Trimming left V 7 bases short and J 0 bases short, with 4 bases between. Germline CDR1 SNHLY, CDR2 FYNNEI. The CDR3 region is CASTYSYEQYF. In DNA, the CDR3 is TGTGCCAGCACGTACTCCTACGAGCAGTACTTC.

As concerns this clonotype: Mismatch with germline at one junction end may stem from a read error. This CDR3 is CAISRTSGAPTDTQYF. CDR3 sequence (DNA): TGTGCCATCAGTCGGACTAGCGGGGCCCCCACAGATACGCAGTATTTT. This rearrangement joins TRBV12-3 or TRBV12-4 to TRBJ2-3; 12 positions agree with TRBD2. This CDR3 spans 16 amino acids.

This clonotype was seen repeatedly, ten times or more. V is TRBV7-9 and J is TRBJ1-1; TRBD1 matches 8 bases. The CDR3 sequence is 12 residues long. Germline V gene lookup returns CDR1 SEHNR and CDR2 FQNEAQ (reference sequence). Trimming cost V 5 bases and J 8 bases; bases outside gene matches: 4. The CDR3 DNA reads TGTGCCAGCAGCGACAGGGGTATAGAAGCTTTCTTT. It translates to CASSDRGIEAFF.